Sequencing of this T cell receptor (beta chain) was carried out in a study of beta chain features in type 1 diabetes. Study context: The examined sorted cells totaled 107,917,701 across samples.

Study observations and caveats: Type 1 diabetes patients showed a moderate but significant shortening of TCRB CDR3s in all four CD4+ subsets.

Expressed TCRB transcripts got sequenced, as all isolated RNA was reverse transcribed. Measured with immunoSEQ multiplex PCR; TCRdb has only the in-frame clones, and not every one. Of roughly 340,000 clones listed, approximately 15% are singletons. A note on this clone: Its target is not known.

Germline CDR1 reads KGHSH; CDR2 reads LQKENI. CDR3 length equals 17 residues. Trimming at V came to 3 bases and at J to 5 bases, leaving 15 bases not matched to a gene. Without exception, sorted populations had purity beyond 95%. The source is a woman between 18 and 29 years old with type 1 diabetes. Sequencing input: naive CD4+ T cells from blood. The J gene is TRBJ1-1, the V gene TRBV18, with 7 positions matching TRBD1. CDR3 sequence (DNA): TGTGCCAGCTCACCCCCTAATCCGGGACAGCGACCTACTGAAGCTTTCTTT. This gives the protein CASSPPNPGQRPTEAFF.